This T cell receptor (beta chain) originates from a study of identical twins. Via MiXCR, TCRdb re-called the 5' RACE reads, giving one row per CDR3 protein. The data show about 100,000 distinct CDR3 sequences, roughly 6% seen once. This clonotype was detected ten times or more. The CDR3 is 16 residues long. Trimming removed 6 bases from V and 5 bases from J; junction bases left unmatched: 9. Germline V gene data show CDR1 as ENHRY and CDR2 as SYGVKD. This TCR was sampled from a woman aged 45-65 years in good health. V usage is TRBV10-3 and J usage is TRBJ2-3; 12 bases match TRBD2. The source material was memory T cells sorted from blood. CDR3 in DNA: TGTGCCATCAGAGAAGGACTAGCGGGATTGGGAGATACGCAGTATTTT. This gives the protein CAIREGLAGLGDTQYF.